Each of the 23 T cell receptor beta chains below was sequenced from the same sample in a study of blood T cell repertoires in COVID-19. Assay: immunoSEQ multiplex PCR; the TCRdb copy retains only in-frame clones and omits some. Of about 160,000 clones in the sample, approximately 79% are singletons; the top ten hold 8.1%. Sequenced: peripheral blood. The source is a woman aged 60-75 years with COVID-19, enrolled during active disease.

The V gene is TRBV6-5, the J gene TRBJ2-5; no clear D. Per the germline V gene, CDR1 is MNHEY and CDR2 is SVGAGI. V was shortened by 2 bases and J by 5 bases, with 15 bases between the two germline ends. CDR3 size: 15 residues. CDR3 amino acids: CASSYQAAPRETQYF. The DNA of the CDR3 is TGTGCCAGCAGTTACCAGGCAGCCCCTCGGGAGACCCAGTACTTC.

V is TRBV29-1 and J is TRBJ1-3, with a tentative D call TRBD1 (6 bases). Trimming removed 2 bases from V and 9 bases from J, with 8 bases in between. The germline V gene has CDR1 SQVTM and CDR2 ANQGSEA. CDR3 length: 11 amino acids. The CDR3 is CSVELGGTIYF. The CDR3, as DNA: TGCAGCGTTGAATTAGGGGGCACCATATATTTT. The full variable domain, in which reference TRBV29-1 and TRBJ1-3 provide the parts outside the CDR3, is SAVISQKPSRDICQRGTSLTIQCQVDSQVTMMFWYRQQPGQSLTLIATANQGSEATYESGFVIDKFPISRPNLTFSTLTVSNMSPEDSSIYLCSVELGGTIYFGEGSWLTVV.

This chain uses TRBV21-1 with TRBJ2-5; the table calls TRBD2, which could not be checked here. TRBV21-1 is described as a pseudogene. The CDR3 has 19 amino acids. As DNA, the CDR3 is TGTGCCAGCCTCATCCGGGGCAGGACTAGCGGACTCCCCCAAGAGACCCAGTACTTC. Translating it yields CASLIRGRTSGLPQETQYF.

The chain employs TRBV2 and TRBJ1-2; D unclear. Germline CDR1 SNHLY, CDR2 FYNNEI. Between the trimmed V and J ends, which lost 6 bases and 1 base, there was a span of 9 bases. The CDR3 totals 13 residues. In DNA, the CDR3 is TGTGCCAGCAGAGTCGACAATAACTATGGCTACACCTTC. This sequence encodes CASRVDNNYGYTF. Looking up the rest from reference TRBV2 and TRBJ1-2 gives the full variable domain: EPEVTQTPSHQVTQMGQEVILRCVPISNHLYFYWYRQILGQKVEFLVSFYNNEISEKSEIFDDQFSVERPDGSNFTLKIRSTKLEDSAMYFCASRVDNNYGYTFGSGTRLTVV.

The chain carries TRBV2 and TRBJ1-5, with TRBD1 identical over 10 bases. J was trimmed by 0 bases and V by 4 bases; bases with no gene match: 6. Germline CDR1 and CDR2: SNHLY and FYNNEI. CDR3 length: 17 amino acids. The CDR3 nucleotides are TGTGCCAGCAGTGGCCGGGACAGGGGCTATAGCAATCAGCCCCAGCATTTT. Translating gives CASSGRDRGYSNQPQHF.

V usage is TRBV5-4 and J usage is TRBJ1-1; D is perhaps TRBD1 (6 bases). The CDR3 is 13 residues long. V was clipped by 0 bases and J by 7 bases, with 10 bases between them. The germline V gene has CDR1 SGHNT and CDR2 YYREEE (reference sequence). CDR3 amino acids: CASSLAQGFEAFF. The CDR3 bases are TGTGCCAGCAGCTTGGCTCAGGGGTTTGAAGCTTTCTTT.

The chain couples TRBV19 to TRBJ2-2; tentatively, D is TRBD2 (6 bases). Germline-derived CDR1 and CDR2 are LNHDA and SQIVND (reference sequence). This CDR3 is built from 13 residues. Trimming removed 5 bases at V and 7 bases at J, with 11 bases between. CDR3 region: CASSERRDGELFF. In DNA form, the CDR3 reads TGTGCCAGTAGTGAGAGGAGGGACGGGGAGCTGTTTTTT.

The rearrangement joins TRBV2 to TRBJ2-1; D gene ambiguous. CDR1 is SNHLY and CDR2 is FYNNEI in the germline V gene. Trimming took off 4 bases at V and 10 bases at J, with 8 bases between the two ends. This CDR3 is 11 amino acids long. In DNA form, the CDR3 reads TGTGCCAGCAGTGTGAGAACCGAGCAGTTCTTC. Amino acid sequence: CASSVRTEQFF.

V is TRBV5-1 and J is TRBJ1-1; D might be TRBD1 (6 bases). Germline V gives CDR1 SGHRS, CDR2 YFSETQ. There are 15 residues in the CDR3. V dropped 0 bases and J dropped 5 bases, with 14 bases sitting between them. CDR3 nucleotides: TGCGCCAGCAGCTTGGTTGGTACCCAGGGGACTGAAGCTTTCTTT. Its translation: CASSLVGTQGTEAFF.

This chain joins TRBV5-4 and TRBJ1-1, with 7 nucleotides matching TRBD1. V lost 4 bases, J lost 5 bases, and 11 bases stayed unmatched. This CDR3 is 15 amino acids long. Germline V gene sequence: CDR1 SGHNT, CDR2 YYREEE (reference sequence). The CDR3 bases are TGTGCCAGCAGCACCCGGACAGGCGCCATAACTGAAGCTTTCTTT. Residues: CASSTRTGAITEAFF.

The sample holds a few counts of this clone. The J gene is TRBJ2-2, the V gene TRBV5-1; TRBD2 matches at 7 bases. Unmatched junction bases numbered 9, after V lost 4 bases and J lost 3 bases. The CDR3 loop spans 16 amino acids. The germline V gene encodes CDR1 SGHRS and CDR2 YFSETQ. CDR3 sequence: CASSDDGGRDTGELFF. CDR3 bases: TGCGCCAGCAGCGACGACGGGGGGAGGGACACCGGGGAGCTGTTTTTT.

V and J are TRBV6-6 and TRBJ2-3; maybe TRBD2 (6 bases). This CDR3 is 12 amino acids long. The V end lost 6 bases, the J end lost 8 bases, and 12 bases lay between the germline ends. Germline-derived CDR1 and CDR2 are MNHNY and SVGAGI (reference sequence). The CDR3 loop is CASSSGRGTQYF. CDR3 DNA: TGTGCCAGCAGCTCTGGGCGGGGTACGCAGTATTTT.

This chain uses TRBV7-2 with TRBJ2-1; TRBD2 aligns across 14 bases. The CDR3 is 15 amino acids. The germline V gene encodes CDR1 SGHTA and CDR2 FQGNSA. V trimming: 4 bases; J trimming: 8 bases; junction bases outside the gene matches: 4. The CDR3 spells CASSSGTSGSHEQFF. DNA for the CDR3: TGTGCCAGCAGCTCCGGGACTAGCGGGAGTCATGAGCAGTTCTTC.

This clone was counted a few times. The chain employs TRBV6-6 and TRBJ2-1; 8 bases agree with TRBD1. This CDR3 is built from 13 residues. Germline lookup yields CDR1 MNHNY and CDR2 SVGAGI (reference sequence). Trimming took 2 bases from V and 7 from J; bases not matched to a gene: 1. The CDR3 DNA sequence: TGTGCCAGCAGTTACGACAGGGGAAATGAGCAGTTCTTC. Its translation is CASSYDRGNEQFF.

Details on this clone: Other DNA sequences in this specimen translate into the identical CDR3. The chain couples TRBV20-1 to TRBJ2-7; D unclear. From germline, CDR1 is DFQATT and CDR2 SNEGSKA (reference sequence). V lost 0 bases and J lost 3, with 3 bases in between. The CDR3 is 11 amino acids. As DNA, the CDR3 is TGCAGTGCTAGAGACAACTACGAGCAGTACTTC. This sequence encodes CSARDNYEQYF.

The chain has TRBV7-3 and TRBJ2-7; D might be TRBD1 (5 bases). This CDR3 is built from 13 residues. CDR1 SGHTA and CDR2 FQGTGA come from the germline V gene. The ends were cut back, 3 bases at V and 2 bases at J, with 8 bases in the middle. The CDR3 reads CASSFGAAYEQYF. CDR3 coding DNA: TGTGCCAGCAGCTTTGGGGCGGCCTACGAGCAGTACTTC.

The chain uses TRBV6-6 and TRBJ2-3; a weak D match, TRBD2 (5 bases). V was shortened by 0 bases and J by 3 bases, with 7 bases between the two germline ends. There are 14 residues in the CDR3. Germline V lookup: CDR1 MNHNY, CDR2 SVGAGI (reference sequence). The CDR3 DNA reads TGTGCCAGCAGTTACTCGAGGGTGACAGATACGCAGTATTTT. Protein: CASSYSRVTDTQYF.

In its sample, this clone was seen once. This chain uses TRBV5-1 with TRBJ2-3; 12 bases line up with TRBD2. The CDR3 is made up of 18 amino acids. Germline values: CDR1 SGHRS, CDR2 YFSETQ. V gave up 0 bases and J gave up 2 bases; unmatched junction bases: 7. CDR3: CASSLVPSGGENTDTQYF. CDR3 DNA sequence: TGCGCCAGCAGCTTGGTCCCTAGCGGGGGGGAAAACACAGATACGCAGTATTTT.

V gene TRBV9 combines with J gene TRBJ2-7, with a weak D call TRBD1 (7 bases). Germline V gives CDR1 SGDLS, CDR2 YYNGEE. V lost 0 bases to trimming and J lost 5 bases, with 12 bases between them. There are 14 residues in the CDR3. CDR3 coding DNA: TGTGCCAGCAGCGTAGAGTCAGGGGGGAACGAGCAGTACGTC. As protein: CASSVESGGNEQYV.

The J gene is TRBJ2-1, the V gene TRBV19; D is ambiguous. Germline CDR1 and CDR2: LNHDA and SQIVND (reference sequence). The CDR3 is 13 residues long. V shed 1 base and J shed 7 bases, with 8 bases lying between them. The CDR3 region has the DNA TGTGCCAGTAGTATAGTTACTCAAAATGAGCAGTTCTTC. The encoded protein is CASSIVTQNEQFF.

The chain employs TRBV7-9 and TRBJ2-7, with TRBD1 as a possible D gene (6 bases). Germline V gives CDR1 SEHNR, CDR2 FQNEAQ (reference sequence). The CDR3 covers 15 residues. With 4 bases removed from V and 1 base from J, the gap between germline ends came to 14 bases. The CDR3 DNA is TGTGCCAGCAGCTCGGGACAAGCTACTTCCTACGAGCAGTACTTC. It translates to CASSSGQATSYEQYF.

The rearrangement uses TRBV5-1 and TRBJ2-7, with TRBD1 matching 7 bases. Germline assignment: CDR1 SGHRS and CDR2 YFSETQ. Trimming removed 3 bases from V and 7 bases from J; junction bases left unmatched: 7. The CDR3 is 13 amino acids. In nucleotides, the CDR3 is TGCGCCAGCAGCTACCAACCAGGGGGAGAGCAGTACGTC. Translating it yields CASSYQPGGEQYV.

The chain uses TRBV5-4 and TRBJ2-5; tentative D call: TRBD2 (5 bases). Germline V gene lookup returns CDR1 SGHNT and CDR2 YYREEE (reference sequence). V gave up 4 bases and J gave up 7 bases, with 17 bases separating them. The CDR3 totals 14 residues. CDR3 sequence: CASSPRTQEGTQYF. As DNA, the CDR3 is TGTGCCAGCAGCCCGAGGACCCAAGAGGGGACCCAGTACTTC.